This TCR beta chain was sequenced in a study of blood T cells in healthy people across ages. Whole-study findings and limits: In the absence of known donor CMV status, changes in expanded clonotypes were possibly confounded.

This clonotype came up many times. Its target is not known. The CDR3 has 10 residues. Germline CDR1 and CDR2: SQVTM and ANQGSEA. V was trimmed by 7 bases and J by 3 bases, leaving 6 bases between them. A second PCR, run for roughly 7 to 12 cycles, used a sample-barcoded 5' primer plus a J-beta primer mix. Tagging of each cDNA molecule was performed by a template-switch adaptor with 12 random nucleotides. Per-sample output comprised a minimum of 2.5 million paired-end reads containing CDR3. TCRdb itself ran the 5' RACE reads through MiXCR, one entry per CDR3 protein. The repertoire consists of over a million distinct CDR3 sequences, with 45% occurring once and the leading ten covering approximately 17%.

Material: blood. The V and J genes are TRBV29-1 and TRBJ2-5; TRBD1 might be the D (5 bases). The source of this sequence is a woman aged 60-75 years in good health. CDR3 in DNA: TGCAGCGGCAGGGAAGAGACCCAGTACTTC. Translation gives CSGREETQYF.